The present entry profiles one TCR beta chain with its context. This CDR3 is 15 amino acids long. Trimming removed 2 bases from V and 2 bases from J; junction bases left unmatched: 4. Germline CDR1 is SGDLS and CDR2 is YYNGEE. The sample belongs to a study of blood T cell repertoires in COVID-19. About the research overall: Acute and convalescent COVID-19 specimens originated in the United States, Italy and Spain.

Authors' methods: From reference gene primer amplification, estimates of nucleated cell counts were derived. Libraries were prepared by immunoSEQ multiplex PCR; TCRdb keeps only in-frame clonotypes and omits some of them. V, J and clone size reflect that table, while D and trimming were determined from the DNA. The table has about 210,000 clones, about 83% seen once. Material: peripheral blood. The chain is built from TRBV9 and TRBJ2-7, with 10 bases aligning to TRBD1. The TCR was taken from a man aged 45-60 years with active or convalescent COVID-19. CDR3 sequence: CASSVRDRGPYEQYF. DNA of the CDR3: TGTGCCAGCAGCGTCCGGGACAGGGGTCCCTACGAGCAGTACTTC. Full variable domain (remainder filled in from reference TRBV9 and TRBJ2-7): DSGVTQTPKHLITATGQRVTLRCSPRSGDLSVYWYQQSLDQGLQFLIQYYNGEERAKGNILERFSAQQFPDLHSELNLSSLELGDSALYFCASSVRDRGPYEQYFGPGTRLTVT.